Below are 30 T cell receptor beta chains sequenced from a single sample in a study of monozygotic twins with inflammatory bowel disease. After re-calling the 5' RACE reads, TCRdb lists one entry per CDR3 protein, DNA absent. In total, the table holds a few hundred thousand distinct CDR3 sequences. The sequenced sample was blood. These receptors were collected from a human donor with ulcerative colitis or Crohn's disease, or a healthy co-twin of an affected twin (not recorded which).

The J gene is TRBJ2-1, the V gene TRBV7-6; the D call from TCRdb, TRBD2, cannot be confirmed without DNA. Germline V gene lookup returns CDR1 SGHVS and CDR2 FNYEAQ. This CDR3 spans 16 amino acids. The CDR3 here is CASSPVTGTSGYEQFF.

The V and J genes are TRBV30 and TRBJ1-1. Germline values: CDR1 GTSNPN, CDR2 SVGIG (reference sequence). This CDR3 contains 12 residues. The CDR3: CAWSRSGPTTFF. The whole variable domain, filled in from reference TRBV30 and TRBJ1-1, reads SQTIHQWPATLVQPVGSPLSLECTVEGTSNPNLYWYRQAAGRGLQLLFYSVGIGQISSEVPQNLSASRPQDRQFILSSKKLLLSDSGFYLCAWSRSGPTTFFGQGTRLTVV.

V usage is TRBV6-6 and J usage is TRBJ1-2; no DNA is available, so the TRBD1 call from TCRdb remains unchecked. Germline CDR1 is MNHNY and CDR2 is SVGAGI (reference sequence). The CDR3 length is 14 residues. The chain's CDR3 is CASRVPGRLYGYTF.

The chain recombines TRBV15 with TRBJ1-5. CDR1 and CDR2 (germline): LNHNV, YYDKDF (reference sequence). The CDR3 runs 12 residues. The CDR3 here is CATSTPNQPQHF.

The rearrangement links TRBV7-9 to TRBJ2-3. In germline, CDR1 is SEHNR, CDR2 FQNEAQ (reference sequence). CDR3 length equals 15 residues. The chain's CDR3 is CASSFWATSTDTQYF. Variable domain in full (rest from reference TRBV7-9 and TRBJ2-3): DTGVSQNPRHKITKRGQNVTFRCDPISEHNRLYWYRQTLGQGPEFLTYFQNEAQLEKSRLLSDRFSAERPKGSFSTLEIQRTEQGDSAMYLCASSFWATSTDTQYFGPGTRLTVL.

The V call is TRBV28, the J call TRBJ1-2. CDR3 length equals 15 residues. Per the germline V gene, CDR1 is MDHEN and CDR2 is SYDVKM. The CDR3 protein is CASSSALVGLGGYTF.

This chain links TRBV5-5 with TRBJ2-3; TCRdb names TRBD2, which stays unverified in the absence of DNA. The germline gives CDR1 SGHKS, CDR2 YYEKEE (reference sequence). This CDR3 region has 16 residues. CDR3 amino acids: CASSLERAGSADTQYF.

The rearrangement uses TRBV5-1 and TRBJ2-1; TCRdb calls TRBD1, which cannot be checked without DNA. This CDR3 has 15 amino acids. Germline CDR1 and CDR2: SGHRS and YFSETQ. CDR3 amino acids: CASSSAPGVGNEQFF.

J is TRBJ2-4 and V is TRBV15; lacking DNA, the TRBD2 call made by TCRdb goes unchecked. The germline V gene encodes CDR1 LNHNV and CDR2 YYDKDF (reference sequence). The CDR3 is made up of 18 amino acids. This CDR3 reads CATSRGVTSGRPKNIQYF.

The chain employs TRBV28 and TRBJ1-4; TCRdb gives TRBD1 as the D gene, but with no DNA this cannot be confirmed. The CDR3 totals 14 residues. CDR1 is MDHEN, CDR2 SYDVKM, per germline. This CDR3 reads CASSPGVVHEKLFF.

V and J are TRBV7-9 and TRBJ2-7; no DNA is available, so the TRBD1 call from TCRdb remains unchecked. Germline CDR1 and CDR2: SEHNR and FQNEAQ (reference sequence). There are 12 residues in the CDR3. The CDR3 loop reads CASSPGQQEQYF.

The chain links TRBV2 to TRBJ2-1; TCRdb calls TRBD2, which cannot be checked without DNA. The CDR3 totals 18 residues. Germline CDR1 SNHLY, CDR2 FYNNEI. The CDR3 here is CASSPTSGRAGSYNEQFF.

This chain joins TRBV7-2 and TRBJ2-1; TCRdb selects TRBD2, and the lack of DNA leaves this call unchecked. From germline, CDR1 is SGHTA and CDR2 FQGNSA. CDR3 length equals 15 residues. The CDR3 spells CASSLEARRTNEQFF. The whole variable domain, filled in from reference TRBV7-2 and TRBJ2-1, reads GAGVSQSPSNKVTEKGKDVELRCDPISGHTALYWYRQSLGQGLEFLIYFQGNSAPDKSGLPSDRFSAERTGGSVSTLTIQRTQQEDSAVYLCASSLEARRTNEQFFGPGTRLTVL.

The chain joins TRBV10-3 to TRBJ1-6; the D call from TCRdb, TRBD1, cannot be confirmed without DNA. This CDR3 is built from 19 residues. Germline CDR1 is ENHRY and CDR2 is SYGVKD. The CDR3 loop reads CAISESGDMLGKYNSPLHF.

The rearrangement joins TRBV5-5 to TRBJ2-1; the TRBD2 assignment by TCRdb is unverifiable without DNA. CDR1 and CDR2 from the germline V gene are SGHKS and YYEKEE (reference sequence). This CDR3 has 16 amino acids. This chain's CDR3 is CASSSGTSGGALEQFF. The full variable domain, its missing parts supplied by reference TRBV5-5 and TRBJ2-1, is DAGVTQSPTHLIKTRGQQVTLRCSPISGHKSVSWYQQVLGQGPQFIFQYYEKEERGRGNFPDRFSARQFPNYSSELNVNALLLGDSALYLCASSSGTSGGALEQFFGPGTRLTVL.

The genes are TRBV7-2 and TRBJ2-3. The CDR3 is made up of 14 amino acids. The germline V gene has CDR1 SGHTA and CDR2 FQGNSA. This CDR3 reads CASSSGVLTDTQYF.

This sequence joins TRBV12-3 or TRBV12-4 and TRBJ1-1; without DNA, the TCRdb call of TRBD1 cannot be checked. This CDR3 region has 15 residues. The chain's CDR3 is CASSPHETGNTEAFF.

The chain has TRBV6-2 or TRBV6-3 and TRBJ2-7. Per the germline V gene, CDR1 is MNHEY and CDR2 is SVGEGT. The CDR3 spans 12 residues. The CDR3 region is CASSQGPLEQYF.

The CDR3 reads CASSYRQGTYNEQFF. This chain links TRBV6-2 or TRBV6-3 with TRBJ2-1; there is no DNA to check the TCRdb D call of TRBD1. Germline V lookup: CDR1 MNHEY, CDR2 SVGEGT. The CDR3 sequence is 15 residues long.

This chain joins TRBV20-1 and TRBJ2-2. Per germline, CDR1 DFQATT and CDR2 SNEGSKA (reference sequence). The CDR3 runs to 13 residues. The CDR3 loop reads CSARILNTGELFF.

The chain has TRBV20-1 and TRBJ2-3; TCRdb reports TRBD2, a call that lacks DNA to check it against. CDR1 and CDR2 from the germline V gene are DFQATT and SNEGSKA (reference sequence). This CDR3 comprises 16 residues. The CDR3 region is CSARQTTSGRTDTQYF.

This chain links TRBV6-5 with TRBJ1-4; the D gene TCRdb calls, TRBD1, cannot be checked with no DNA. The V gene's germline CDR1 is MNHEY and CDR2 SVGAGI. There are 16 residues in the CDR3. The CDR3 reads CASSSGTNSPGEKLFF.

The chain combines TRBV18 with TRBJ1-1. The CDR3 has 15 amino acids. Per the germline V gene, CDR1 is KGHSH and CDR2 is LQKENI. CDR3 loop: CASSYTGFKNTEAFF.

This chain uses TRBV6-5 with TRBJ2-1; TCRdb names TRBD2, which stays unverified in the absence of DNA. The CDR3 is 18 residues long. Per the germline V gene, CDR1 is MNHEY and CDR2 is SVGAGI. Here the CDR3 reads CASSYGHATSGRDNEQFF.

This rearrangement joins TRBV2 to TRBJ1-6. CDR1 and CDR2 (germline): SNHLY, FYNNEI. The CDR3 has 12 amino acids. The CDR3 region is CASSRDNSPLHF.

The V gene is TRBV12-3 or TRBV12-4, the J gene TRBJ1-1; TCRdb's D call of TRBD1 is untestable without DNA. This CDR3 has 14 amino acids. The chain's CDR3 is CASRAGTGGTEAFF.

This chain connects TRBV10-2 to TRBJ2-3; no DNA is available, so the TRBD2 call from TCRdb remains unchecked. The CDR3 contains 16 residues. Germline V gene data show CDR1 as WSHSY and CDR2 as SAAADI. The CDR3 protein is CASSGAATSGADTQYF.

The chain joins TRBV10-3 to TRBJ1-6; TCRdb's D call of TRBD1 is untestable without DNA. Germline CDR1 and CDR2: ENHRY and SYGVKD. This CDR3 contains 15 residues. This CDR3 is CAIGHGTGVNLPLHF.

The V and J genes are TRBV7-9 and TRBJ2-6; TCRdb outputs TRBD1, but without DNA this stays unchecked. Germline V gene lookup returns CDR1 SEHNR and CDR2 FQNEAQ (reference sequence). CDR3 size: 15 residues. The CDR3 reads CASSSKAPGANVLTF.

The rearrangement links TRBV7-2 to TRBJ1-6; the D gene TCRdb calls, TRBD1, cannot be checked with no DNA. The CDR3 runs to 14 residues. In germline, CDR1 is SGHTA, CDR2 FQGNSA. CDR3 residues: CASSPGQPNSPLHF.